The 21 T cell receptor beta chains below all came from one sample that was sequenced in a study of T cell changes during pregnancy in multiple sclerosis. TCRdb's table, derived via immunoSEQ multiplex PCR, lists solely in-frame clones and lacks some. The table lists some 80,000 clones, approximately 88% of them singletons. The sample consisted of peripheral blood, taken in the first trimester of pregnancy. These receptors were taken from a female donor in good health, enrolled as a control in a pregnancy study.

This clone appeared a few times. CDR3 DNA: TGCGCCAGCAGCTTGGCGAGGGAAGGCGGGGAGCTGTTTTTT. It is translated as CASSLAREGGELFF. The chain uses TRBV5-1 and TRBJ2-2; D is possibly TRBD2 (5 bases). The CDR3 sequence is 14 residues long. CDR1 and CDR2 (germline): SGHRS, YFSETQ. V was cut by 0 bases and J by 7 bases, with 10 bases left in between.

V gene TRBV9 combines with J gene TRBJ2-1, with D possibly matching TRBD2 (6 bases). V was pared by 1 base and J by 6 bases, with 17 bases between. This CDR3 has 16 residues. Germline loops: CDR1 SGDLS, CDR2 YYNGEE. The CDR3 nucleotides read TGTGCCAGCAGCGTACCTCTAGCGAGAGGGAGCAATGAGCAGTTCTTC. It is translated as CASSVPLARGSNEQFF.

This CDR3 reads CASSRTGETQYF. Here the CDR3 DNA reads TGTGCCAGCAGTAGAACAGGGGAGACCCAGTACTTC. The chain has TRBV9 and TRBJ2-5, with a weak D call TRBD1 (6 bases). V shed 5 bases and J shed 5 bases, with 10 bases lying between them. CDR3 length: 12 amino acids. The V gene's germline CDR1 is SGDLS and CDR2 YYNGEE. Using reference TRBV9 and TRBJ2-5 for the parts outside the CDR3, the full variable domain is DSGVTQTPKHLITATGQRVTLRCSPRSGDLSVYWYQQSLDQGLQFLIQYYNGEERAKGNILERFSAQQFPDLHSELNLSSLELGDSALYFCASSRTGETQYFGPGTRLLVL.

This clone has just a few counts. At one end the junction does not follow the germline gene, possibly because of a read error. This chain joins TRBV14 and TRBJ2-1; TRBD1 matches at 8 bases. Germline values: CDR1 SGHDN, CDR2 FVKESK. The CDR3 sequence is 14 residues long. The CDR3 nucleotides are TGTGCCAGCAGCCAAGGGACAGGGTACAGTGAGCAGTTCTTC. Amino acid sequence: CASSQGTGYSEQFF.

The CDR3 spells CASSTTQGAGVETQYF. The DNA of the CDR3 is TGTGCCAGCAGCACAACACAGGGGGCTGGGGTGGAGACCCAGTACTTC. The V call is TRBV7-9, the J call TRBJ2-5; the match to TRBD1 covers 9 bases. The V segment lost 5 bases and the J segment 5 bases; nucleotides outside the gene matches: 12. Germline CDR1 reads SEHNR; CDR2 reads FQNEAQ (reference sequence). CDR3 size: 16 residues.

The V call is TRBV28, the J call TRBJ1-4; no reliable D call. The CDR3 spans 14 residues. Trimming removed 2 bases at V and 7 bases at J, with 11 bases between. Germline V lookup: CDR1 MDHEN, CDR2 SYDVKM. The CDR3 DNA reads TGTGCCAGCAGTTTAATTACAGACGGTGAAAAACTGTTTTTT. This translates into CASSLITDGEKLFF.

This sequence joins TRBV15 and TRBJ1-5; 7 nucleotides align to TRBD1. The length of the CDR3 is 17 residues. CDR1 is LNHNV, CDR2 YYDKDF, per germline (reference sequence). Trimming removed 2 bases from V and 4 bases from J; junction bases left unmatched: 11. The CDR3 DNA reads as TGTGCCACCAGCAGACGTTCCGGGACAGCAGGGAATCAGCCCCAGCATTTT. It encodes CATSRRSGTAGNQPQHF.

The J gene is TRBJ2-7, the V gene TRBV7-9; D is unclear. The V end lost 2 bases, the J end lost 2 bases, and 7 bases lay between the germline ends. The CDR3 consists of 13 residues. The germline CDR1 and CDR2 sequences are SEHNR and FQNEAQ (reference sequence). The CDR3 coding sequence is TGTGCCAGCAGCTTATATGAGGCCTACGAGCAGTACTTC. This translates into CASSLYEAYEQYF.

This clone occurred a few times. The J gene is TRBJ1-1, the V gene TRBV11-3, with 12 bases lining up with TRBD1. The CDR3 consists of 17 residues. V lost 2 bases, J lost 4 bases, and 8 bases stayed unmatched. CDR1 is SGHNT and CDR2 is YENEEA in the germline V gene. The DNA of the CDR3 is TGTGCCAGCAGCTTATCCGGGACAGGGGGCATAGGCACTGAAGCTTTCTTT. Translation gives CASSLSGTGGIGTEAFF.

The chain recombines TRBV2 with TRBJ2-5, with 7 nucleotides matching TRBD1. The CDR3 spans 15 residues. V dropped 5 bases and J dropped 2; count of bases not matched to a gene: 8. In germline, CDR1 is SNHLY, CDR2 FYNNEI. The CDR3 protein is CASSPQGTLQETQYF. The CDR3 DNA reads as TGTGCCAGCAGTCCACAGGGGACCCTTCAAGAGACCCAGTACTTC.

The rearrangement uses TRBV28 and TRBJ1-2; no definite D call. V was pared by 2 bases and J by 5 bases, with 15 bases between. Germline assignment: CDR1 MDHEN and CDR2 SYDVKM. The CDR3 has 15 amino acids. The CDR3 loop reads CASSLAGNRPYGYTF. In nucleotides, the CDR3 is TGTGCCAGCAGTTTAGCGGGTAATAGGCCTTATGGCTACACCTTC.

The chain employs TRBV29-1 and TRBJ2-2; 7 bases agree with TRBD1. Germline-derived CDR1 and CDR2 are SQVTM and ANQGSEA. This CDR3 spans 14 amino acids. J gave up 7 bases and V 8 bases, and 13 bases lay outside the gene matches. CDR3 nucleotides: TGCAGCTGTTCGACAGGGAGAGGAAACGGGGAGCTGTTTTTT. Its protein is CSCSTGRGNGELFF.

CDR3 amino acids: CASSSGTSGRTDTQYF. The CDR3 DNA is TGTGCCAGCAGCTCCGGGACTAGCGGACGCACAGATACGCAGTATTTT. This chain links TRBV7-9 with TRBJ2-3; 11 bases line up with TRBD2. The CDR3 extends over 16 amino acids. The V gene end was trimmed by 4 bases and the J gene end by 1 base; junction bases not matched to a gene: 4. Germline CDR1 SEHNR, CDR2 FQNEAQ (reference sequence).

V and J are TRBV19 and TRBJ1-5; D is perhaps TRBD1 (5 bases). V was cut by 1 base and J by 11 bases, with 12 bases left in between. The V gene's germline CDR1 is LNHDA and CDR2 SQIVND (reference sequence). The CDR3 is made up of 13 amino acids. The CDR3 DNA sequence: TGTGCCAGTAGTATAGCCGGGGACTTGTCCCAGCATTTT. It is translated as CASSIAGDLSQHF.

The V and J genes are TRBV27 and TRBJ2-3; a weak D match, TRBD2 (6 bases). Trimming took 1 base from V and 5 from J, leaving 13 bases between them. CDR3 length: 15 residues. Germline CDR1 reads MNHEY; CDR2 reads SMNVEV (reference sequence). The DNA of the CDR3 is TGTGCCAGCAGTTTATTCGGTCTAGCGAAAGATACGCAGTATTTT. As protein: CASSLFGLAKDTQYF.

V gene TRBV6-5 combines with J gene TRBJ1-2; TRBD1 matches at 8 bases. The J segment lost 5 bases and the V segment lost 2 bases, leaving 7 bases of the junction unmatched. CDR1 is MNHEY and CDR2 is SVGAGI in the germline V gene. The CDR3 covers 15 residues. The CDR3 is CASSYERQGWYGYTF. The CDR3 nucleotides are TGTGCCAGCAGTTACGAGAGACAGGGGTGGTATGGCTACACCTTC.

V and J are TRBV7-7 and TRBJ2-7; 7 bases map to TRBD1. Trimming took 1 base from V and 8 from J; bases not matched to a gene: 5. Germline V gives CDR1 SSHAT, CDR2 FNYEAQ (reference sequence). The CDR3 length is 13 residues. The CDR3 DNA follows: TGTGCCAGCAGCTTAGATAAGGGGGCGAAGCAGTACTTC. Translation: CASSLDKGAKQYF.

The chain is built from TRBV6-1 and TRBJ2-2; a weak D match, TRBD2 (6 bases). Germline V gene sequence: CDR1 MNHNS, CDR2 SASEGT. The CDR3 is 15 amino acids. Trimming stripped 2 bases from V and 4 bases from J, with 11 bases between. In nucleotides, the CDR3 is TGTGCCAGCAGTGAATTCGGGGAGGTCACCGGGGAGCTGTTTTTT. It specifies CASSEFGEVTGELFF.

V gene TRBV5-6 combines with J gene TRBJ2-3; no definite D call. V lost 2 bases to trimming and J lost 0 bases, with 7 bases between them. The CDR3 covers 14 residues. Looked up from germline, CDR1 is SGHDT and CDR2 is YYEEEE. The CDR3 sequence is CASSFGWSTDTQYF. The DNA of the CDR3 is TGTGCCAGCAGCTTCGGGTGGAGCACAGATACGCAGTATTTT.

The CDR3 DNA is TGTGCCAGCTCTTCCGGGACAGTTAATGAAAAACTGTTTTTT. Translated, it gives CASSSGTVNEKLFF. The V call is TRBV18, the J call TRBJ1-4; 7 bases align to TRBD1. CDR3 length: 14 amino acids. CDR1 KGHSH and CDR2 LQKENI come from the germline V gene. The J segment lost 4 bases and the V segment lost 6 bases, leaving 5 bases of the junction unmatched.

There are a few counts of this clone. The rearrangement joins TRBV5-4 to TRBJ2-7, with 9 bases identical to TRBD1. Unmatched junction bases numbered 4, after V lost 2 bases and J lost 4 bases. Germline CDR1 and CDR2: SGHNT and YYREEE (reference sequence). CDR3 length equals 14 residues. CDR3 loop: CASSLAGQGYEQYF. CDR3 DNA: TGTGCCAGCAGCTTAGCGGGACAGGGATACGAGCAGTACTTC.